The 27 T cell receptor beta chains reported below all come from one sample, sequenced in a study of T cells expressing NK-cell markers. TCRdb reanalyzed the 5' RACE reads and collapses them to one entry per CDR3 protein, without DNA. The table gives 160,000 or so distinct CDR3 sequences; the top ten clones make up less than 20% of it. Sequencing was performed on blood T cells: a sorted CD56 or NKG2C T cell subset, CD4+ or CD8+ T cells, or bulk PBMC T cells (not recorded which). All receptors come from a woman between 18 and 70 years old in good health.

CDR3 amino acids: CASCFGADSYNEQFF. The gene calls are TRBV5-8 and TRBJ2-1; the D call from TCRdb, TRBD1, cannot be confirmed without DNA. This CDR3 region has 15 residues. CDR1 and CDR2 from the germline V gene are SGHTS and YDEGEE.

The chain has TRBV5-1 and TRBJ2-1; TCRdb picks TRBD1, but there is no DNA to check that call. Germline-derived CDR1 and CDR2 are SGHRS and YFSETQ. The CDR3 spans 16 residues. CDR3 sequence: CASSIRDGALYNEQFF.

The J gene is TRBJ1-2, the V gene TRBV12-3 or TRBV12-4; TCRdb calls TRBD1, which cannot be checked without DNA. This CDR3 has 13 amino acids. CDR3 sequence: CASSSTGGRGYTF.

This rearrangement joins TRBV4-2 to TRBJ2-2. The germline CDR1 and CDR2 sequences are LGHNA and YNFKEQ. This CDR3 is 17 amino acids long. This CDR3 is CASSQAGMLSRGGELFF.

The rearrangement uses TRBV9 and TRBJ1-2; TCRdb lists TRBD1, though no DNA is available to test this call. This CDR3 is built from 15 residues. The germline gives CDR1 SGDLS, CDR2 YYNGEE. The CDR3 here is CASSVGGGHYYGYTF.

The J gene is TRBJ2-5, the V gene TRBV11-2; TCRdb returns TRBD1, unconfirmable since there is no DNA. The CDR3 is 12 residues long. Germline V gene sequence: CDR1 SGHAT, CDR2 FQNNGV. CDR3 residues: CASSTSRETQYF. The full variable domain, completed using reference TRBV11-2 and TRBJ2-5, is EAGVAQSPRYKIIEKRQSVAFWCNPISGHATLYWYQQILGQGPKLLIQFQNNGVVDDSQLPKDRFSAERLKGVDSTLKIQPAKLEDSAVYLCASSTSRETQYFGPGTRLLVL.

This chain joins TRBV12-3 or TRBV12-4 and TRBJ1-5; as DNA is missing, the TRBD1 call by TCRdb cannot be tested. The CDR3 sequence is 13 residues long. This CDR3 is CASSLRGFHPQHF.

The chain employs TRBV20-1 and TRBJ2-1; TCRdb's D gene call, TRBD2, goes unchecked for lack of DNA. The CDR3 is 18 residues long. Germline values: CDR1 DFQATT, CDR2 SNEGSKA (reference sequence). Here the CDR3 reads CSALPEGERDPSYNEQFF.

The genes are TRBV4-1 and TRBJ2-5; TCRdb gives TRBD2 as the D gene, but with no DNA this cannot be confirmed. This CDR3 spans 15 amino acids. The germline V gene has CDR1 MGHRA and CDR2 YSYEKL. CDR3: CASSQVRTVQETQYF.

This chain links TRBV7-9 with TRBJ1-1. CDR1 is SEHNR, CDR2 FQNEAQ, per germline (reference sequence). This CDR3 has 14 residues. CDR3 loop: CASSLKPPETEAFF.

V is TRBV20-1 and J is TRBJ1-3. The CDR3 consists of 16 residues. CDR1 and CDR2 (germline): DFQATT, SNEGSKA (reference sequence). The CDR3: CSARDNGQTSGNTIYF.

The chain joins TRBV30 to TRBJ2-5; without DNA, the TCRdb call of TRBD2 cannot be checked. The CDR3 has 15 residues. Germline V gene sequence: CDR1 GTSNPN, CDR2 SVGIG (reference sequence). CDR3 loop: CAWSVSGGPQETQYF.

The chain's CDR3 is CSARPGRDNSPLHF. The chain carries TRBV20-1 and TRBJ1-6; TCRdb gives TRBD1 as the D gene, but with no DNA this cannot be confirmed. The CDR3 runs 14 residues. CDR1 DFQATT and CDR2 SNEGSKA come from the germline V gene (reference sequence).

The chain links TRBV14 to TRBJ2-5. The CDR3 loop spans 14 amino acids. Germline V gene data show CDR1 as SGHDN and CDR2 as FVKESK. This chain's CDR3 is CASSQEVTSPTQYF. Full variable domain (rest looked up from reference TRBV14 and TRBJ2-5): EAGVTQFPSHSVIEKGQTVTLRCDPISGHDNLYWYRRVMGKEIKFLLHFVKESKQDESGMPNNRFLAERTGGTYSTLKVQPAELEDSGVYFCASSQEVTSPTQYFGPGTRLLVL.

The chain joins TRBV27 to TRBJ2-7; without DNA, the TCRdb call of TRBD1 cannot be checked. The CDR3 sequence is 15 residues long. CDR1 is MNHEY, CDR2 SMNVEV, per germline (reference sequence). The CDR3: CASGRTGGQPWEQYF.

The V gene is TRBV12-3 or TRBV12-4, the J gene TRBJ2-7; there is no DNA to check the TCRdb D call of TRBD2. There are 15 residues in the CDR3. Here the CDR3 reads CASSLIGLQPYEQYF.

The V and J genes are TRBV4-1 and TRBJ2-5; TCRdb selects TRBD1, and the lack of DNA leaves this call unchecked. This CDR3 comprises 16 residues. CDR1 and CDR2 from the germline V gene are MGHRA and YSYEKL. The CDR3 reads CASSQGDDNRVETQYF.

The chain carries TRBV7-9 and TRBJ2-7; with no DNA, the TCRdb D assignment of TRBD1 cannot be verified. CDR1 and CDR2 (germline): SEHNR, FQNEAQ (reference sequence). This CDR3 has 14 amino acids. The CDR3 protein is CASSAWDRDYEQYF.

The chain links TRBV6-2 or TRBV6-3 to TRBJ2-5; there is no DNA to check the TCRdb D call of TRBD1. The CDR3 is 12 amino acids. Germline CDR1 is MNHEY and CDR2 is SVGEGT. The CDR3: CASSWRGETQYF.

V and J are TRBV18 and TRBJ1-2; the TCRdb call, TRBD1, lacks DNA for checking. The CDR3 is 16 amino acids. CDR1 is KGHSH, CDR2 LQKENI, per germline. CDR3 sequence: CASSPRTGPNGGGYTF.

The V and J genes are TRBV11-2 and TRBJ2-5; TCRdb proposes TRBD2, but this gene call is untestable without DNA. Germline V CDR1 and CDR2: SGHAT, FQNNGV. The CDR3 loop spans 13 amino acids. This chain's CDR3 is CASSLARTQTQYF.

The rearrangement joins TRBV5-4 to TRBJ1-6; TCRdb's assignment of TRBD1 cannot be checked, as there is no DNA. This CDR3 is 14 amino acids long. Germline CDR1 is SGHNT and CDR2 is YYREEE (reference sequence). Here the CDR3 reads CASSRDGMNSPLHF.

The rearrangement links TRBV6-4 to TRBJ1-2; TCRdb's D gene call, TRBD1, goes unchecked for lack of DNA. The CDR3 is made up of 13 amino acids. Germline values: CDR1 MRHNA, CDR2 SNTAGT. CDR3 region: CASSEQGLGGYTF.

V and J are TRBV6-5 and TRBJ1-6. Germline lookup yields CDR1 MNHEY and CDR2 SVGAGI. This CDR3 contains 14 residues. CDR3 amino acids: CASSYKGWTSPLHF.

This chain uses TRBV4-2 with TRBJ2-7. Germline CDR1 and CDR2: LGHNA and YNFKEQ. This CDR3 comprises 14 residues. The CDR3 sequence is CASSQVVSSYEQYF.

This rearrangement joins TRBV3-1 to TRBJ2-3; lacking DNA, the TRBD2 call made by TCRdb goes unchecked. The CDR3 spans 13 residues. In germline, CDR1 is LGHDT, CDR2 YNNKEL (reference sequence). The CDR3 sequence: CASSQRDSNTQYF.

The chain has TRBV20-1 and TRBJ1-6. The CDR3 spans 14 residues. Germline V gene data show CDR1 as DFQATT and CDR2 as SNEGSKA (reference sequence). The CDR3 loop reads CSAGEENYNSPLHF.